Following are 5 T cell receptor beta chains from one sample sequenced in a study of cytomegalovirus exposure and HLA in healthy donors. It was with 60 Vbeta and 13 Jbeta primers that the PCR ran. Data came from immunoSEQ multiplex PCR; TCRdb stores just in-frame clones and leaves some out. This sample has 90,000 or so clones, with around 79% found just once. Sequences were obtained from PBMCs. Receptors originate from a female donor in good health and CMV-seronegative.

This chain connects TRBV4-2 to TRBJ1-2; 11 nucleotides match TRBD1. This CDR3 region has 15 residues. V trimming: 4 bases; J trimming: 1 base; junction bases outside the gene matches: 2. Germline V CDR1 and CDR2: LGHNA, YNFKEQ. The CDR3: CASSLGQGDNYGYTF. CDR3 DNA: TGTGCCAGCAGCCTGGGACAGGGGGATAACTATGGCTACACCTTC.

The CDR3, as DNA: TGCGCCAGCAGCCCCCCCACGGGGGAGAAGACAGATACGCAGTATTTT. This sequence encodes CASSPPTGEKTDTQYF. The genes are TRBV4-1 and TRBJ2-3, with D possibly matching TRBD2 (6 bases). Trimming stripped 4 bases from V and 3 bases from J, with 17 bases between. This CDR3 has 16 residues. Germline CDR1 and CDR2: MGHRA and YSYEKL.

The gene calls are TRBV2 and TRBJ2-1; 13 nucleotides agree with TRBD2. Germline V gene data show CDR1 as SNHLY and CDR2 as FYNNEI. V gave up 5 bases and J gave up 5 bases; unmatched junction bases: 3. The CDR3 is made up of 15 amino acids. The CDR3 sequence is CASSRTSGGDNEQFF. CDR3 coding DNA: TGTGCCAGCAGTCGGACTAGCGGGGGCGACAATGAGCAGTTCTTC.

The V and J genes are TRBV7-3 and TRBJ2-7; 9 nucleotides agree with TRBD1. The CDR3 is 15 amino acids. CDR1 is SGHTA, CDR2 FQGTGA, per germline. Losses at the gene ends were 0 bases for V and 2 bases for J; bases not matched to a gene: 2. The CDR3 bases are TGTGCCAGCAGCTTAACCGGACAGGGGACCTACGAGCAGTACTTC. Protein: CASSLTGQGTYEQYF.

The J gene is TRBJ1-2, the V gene TRBV19, with a weak D call TRBD1 (6 bases). V was pared by 3 bases and J by 4 bases, with 15 bases between. The germline gives CDR1 LNHDA, CDR2 SQIVND (reference sequence). The CDR3 has 15 amino acids. CDR3: CASSMRPDRPYGYTF. CDR3 DNA: TGTGCCAGTAGTATGCGCCCCGACAGGCCCTATGGCTACACCTTC.